This TCR beta chain was observed in a study of shared clonotypes between healthy human individuals (dated by TCRdb to 2020 to 2022). Some background on the complete study: A couple of women and a few men aged 18 to 49 years were included in the cohort. For each donor, CD4 naive and CD4 memory were each given three plates, CD8 naive was given two plates, and CD8 memory was given one plate. The study deeply sequenced blood TCR repertoires of several healthy adults to estimate repertoire size and the extent of clonotype sharing between individuals. Libraries were prepared and TCR repertoires were sequenced by different laboratories using diverse techniques, in order to increase sequencing depth and limit assay-specific biases. Between about 0.8 and 9.5 billion PBMCs per donor were obtained by leukapheresis.

General study outcomes and caveats: Rarefaction of sorted-subset datasets indicated incomplete sequencing despite the large sequencing depth. Naive subsets generally had larger estimated clonotype richness than memory subsets. Pairwise subsampling led to the expectation that sequencing depth would affect the degree of clonotype sharing among donors. Sampling was restricted to blood, and TCR repertoires in tissue are likely to differ from TCR repertoires in blood. Clonotypes shared by all four sorted-subset donors showed higher generation probabilities than non-shared clonotypes. Across a handful of donors, approximately 5% of naive CD4, roughly 3.4% of naive CD8, 2% to 2.5% of memory CD4, and under 0.45% of memory CD8 clonotypes were shared. The small number of donors limited the genetic and exposure-history diversity represented.

The CDR3 runs 15 residues from the cysteine to the phenylalanine. Here the CDR3 DNA is all that survives: 45 bases in frame from base 1. Ends trimmed: V by 3 bases, J by 4 bases; bases unmatched to a gene: 4. In the germline V gene, CDR1 corresponds to SGHRS and CDR2 to YFSETQ. The donors were healthy, HIV-negative adults who had no recently reported acute infections or vaccinations. Every donor was a Caucasian adult living in Nashville, Tennessee, USA. CD4+ T cells were enriched through magnetic negative selection, after which naive cells were positively selected on CD45RA and the remaining negative fraction served as the memory subset. Blood was collected by leukapheresis, and PBMCs were isolated by Ficoll-Histopaque density gradient centrifugation and then cryopreserved in liquid nitrogen vapor phase. Analytical flow cytometry was used to check the purity and quantity of every magnetically sorted T cell population. Each sorted fraction had its genomic DNA isolated and then quantified by UV absorbance on a Nanodrop 2000c.

TCR CDR3 regions were amplified from genomic DNA by multiplex PCR using the deep immunoSEQ assay. Extracted genomic DNA from each cell subset was spread evenly across all wells of several immunoSEQ 96-well plates, with each plate serving as a replicate. Each replicate PCR for sorted subsets received about 200 ng genomic DNA, equal to tens of thousands of T cell genomes. The purified libraries were quantified using a Qubit 3.0 fluorometer, sized with a Bioanalyzer 2100, and then quantified again using the KAPA Library Quantification kit. Each immunoSEQ 96-well plate was sequenced on its own single-read 150-cycle Illumina NextSeq 550 flow cell. The paper's processing steps were these. Because the immunoSEQ output included only junctional sequences and no quality scores, the filtering could not be the same as the filtering used for full-length reads. Sequences were annotated with PyIR, a Python wrapper for IgBLAST v1.9, using IMGT germline references to assign V/J genes and CDR3. Reads were removed for weak V/J assignments (E-value above 1e-6), missing CDR3, stop codons, out-of-frame junctions, or ambiguous translated residues. V3J clonotypes were defined by identical inferred V gene, J gene, and CDR3 amino acid sequence. The percentage overlap between two repertoires was calculated by dividing the number of shared unique clonotypes by the size of the smaller repertoire. Richness of each repertoire was evaluated using RTK rarefaction, the Chao1 estimator, and Recon v2.1 estimates of unobserved clonotypes. Generation probabilities were computed with OLGA for all TCRbeta clonotypes obtained by the gDNA method from four donors. TCRdb limited this immuneACCESS table to in-frame rearrangements with V and J called. A share of clones is missing; checked studies link under half to unresolved V genes, and the rest is unexplained. That table is the source of V, J and clone size, and D and trimming were worked out from the DNA. Counted in this sample were roughly 2.6 million clones; approximately 92% of them appeared once. 0.14% of the sample rests with the top ten.

Note on this clone: There is no known antigen for this receptor. No base quality values were provided; no much bigger clone lies one nucleotide off.

The sample comprised naive CD4+ T cells sorted from blood. The cell subset or site label, read with the paper, signifies: CD45RA+ positively selected. This receptor was obtained from a man between 18 and 29 years old in good health. The chain is assembled from TRBV5-1 and TRBJ1-5; a stretch of 10 junction bases matches TRBD1. The CDR3 loop reads CASSSGQGGNQPQHF. The nucleotide sequence reads as follows: TGCGCCAGCAGCTCCGGACAGGGGGGGAATCAGCCCCAGCATTTT.